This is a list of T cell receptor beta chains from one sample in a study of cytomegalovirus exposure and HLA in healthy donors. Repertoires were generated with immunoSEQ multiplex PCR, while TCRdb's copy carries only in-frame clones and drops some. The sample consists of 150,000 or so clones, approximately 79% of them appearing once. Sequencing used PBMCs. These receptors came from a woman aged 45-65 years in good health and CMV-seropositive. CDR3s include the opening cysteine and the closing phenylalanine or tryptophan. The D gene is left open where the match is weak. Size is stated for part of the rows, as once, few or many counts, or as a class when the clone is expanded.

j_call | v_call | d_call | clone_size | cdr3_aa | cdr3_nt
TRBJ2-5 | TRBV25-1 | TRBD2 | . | CASSVAGKETQYF | TGTGCCAGCAGTGTAGCGGGGAAAGAGACCCAGTACTTC
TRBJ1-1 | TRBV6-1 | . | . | CASKSRWGTNTEAFF | TGTGCCAGCAAGTCACGTTGGGGCACGAACACTGAAGCTTTCTTT
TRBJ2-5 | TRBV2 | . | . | CASSDSGGETQYF | TGTGCCAGCAGTGACTCGGGTGGAGAGACCCAGTACTTC
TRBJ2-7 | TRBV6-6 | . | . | CASSRLDEQYF | TGTGCCAGCAGTCGACTGGACGAGCAGTACTTC
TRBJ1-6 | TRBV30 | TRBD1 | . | CAWSTLTGTVGIGTLHF | TGTGCCTGGAGTACACTTACCGGGACAGTGGGCATAGGGACCCTCCACTTT
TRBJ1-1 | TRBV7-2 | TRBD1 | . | CASSLVHRGTEAFF | TGTGCCAGCAGCTTAGTGCACAGGGGCACTGAAGCTTTCTTT
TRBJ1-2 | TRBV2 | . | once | CASRPDSYGYTF | TGTGCCAGCAGGCCGGACAGCTATGGCTACACCTTC
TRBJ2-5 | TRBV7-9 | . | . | CASSFQQKETQYF | TGTGCCAGCAGCTTTCAACAAAAAGAGACCCAGTACTTC
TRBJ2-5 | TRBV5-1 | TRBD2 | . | CASSFRPTAGRNEETQYF | TGCGCCAGCAGCTTTAGACCGACAGCGGGGCGGAATGAAGAGACCCAGTACTTC
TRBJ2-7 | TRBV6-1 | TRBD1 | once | CASMRQGAGEQYF | TGTGCCAGCATGCGACAGGGGGCCGGCGAGCAGTACTTC
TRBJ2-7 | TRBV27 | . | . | CASSLSRRGSGYEQYF | TGTGCCAGCAGTTTATCGCGGCGGGGTTCCGGGTACGAGCAGTACTTC
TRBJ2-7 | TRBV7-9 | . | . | CASSGRGPGSSYEQYF | TGTGCCAGCAGCGGGCGGGGTCCAGGGAGCTCCTACGAGCAGTACTTC
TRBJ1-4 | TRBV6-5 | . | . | CASSETALKKLFF | TGTGCCAGCTCGGAGACAGCTCTGAAAAAACTGTTTTTT
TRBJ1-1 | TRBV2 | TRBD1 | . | CASSEQGAPTEAFF | TGTGCCAGCAGTGAACAGGGGGCCCCAACTGAAGCTTTCTTT
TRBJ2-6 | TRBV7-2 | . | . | CASSPRAGGPTSGANVLTF | TGTGCCAGCAGCCCCCGTGCTGGCGGTCCTACCTCTGGGGCCAACGTCCTGACTTTC
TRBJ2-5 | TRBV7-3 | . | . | CASSYQGGDETQYF | TGTGCCAGCAGCTATCAAGGGGGAGACGAGACCCAGTACTTC
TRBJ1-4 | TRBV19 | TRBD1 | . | CASNRQGVNEKLFF | TGTGCCAGTAACCGACAGGGGGTTAATGAAAAACTGTTTTTT
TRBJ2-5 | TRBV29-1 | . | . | CSVAVFLLAVETQYF | TGCAGCGTTGCAGTGTTTCTGCTAGCCGTAGAGACCCAGTACTTC
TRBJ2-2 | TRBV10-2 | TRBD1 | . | CASSHRQGNTGELFF | TGCGCCAGCAGCCATCGACAGGGGAACACCGGGGAGCTGTTTTTT
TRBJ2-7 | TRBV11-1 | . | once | CASSFIASRSSYEQYF | TGTGCCAGCAGCTTTATCGCGTCGCGGAGCTCCTACGAGCAGTACTTC
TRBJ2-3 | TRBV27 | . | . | CASSLSRGGYTQYF | TGTGCCAGCAGTTTATCGCGGGGAGGTTATACGCAGTATTTT
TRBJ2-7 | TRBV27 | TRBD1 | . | CASSPVDRGHEQYF | TGTGCCAGCAGCCCCGTGGACAGGGGACACGAGCAGTACTTC
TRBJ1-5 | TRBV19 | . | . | CASRLQGYAQPQHF | TGTGCCAGTAGGCTGCAGGGGTATGCTCAGCCCCAGCATTTT
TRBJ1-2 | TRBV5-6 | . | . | CASSLAANYGYTF | TGTGCCAGCAGCTTGGCGGCTAACTATGGCTACACCTTC
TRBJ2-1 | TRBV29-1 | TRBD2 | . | CSVVRSGRVVWYGSYNEQFF | TGCAGCGTTGTTCGTAGCGGGAGGGTTGTTTGGTATGGCTCCTACAATGAGCAGTTCTTC
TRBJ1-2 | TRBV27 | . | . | CASSFSGAQGYTF | TGTGCCAGCAGTTTTTCAGGGGCGCAGGGCTACACCTTC
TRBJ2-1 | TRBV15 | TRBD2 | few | CATIQSGGAYNEQFF | TGTGCCACCATCCAGAGCGGGGGGGCCTACAATGAGCAGTTCTTC
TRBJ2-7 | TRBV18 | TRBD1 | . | CASSPTGQGLWEQYF | TGTGCCAGCTCACCAACGGGACAGGGGTTGTGGGAGCAGTACTTC